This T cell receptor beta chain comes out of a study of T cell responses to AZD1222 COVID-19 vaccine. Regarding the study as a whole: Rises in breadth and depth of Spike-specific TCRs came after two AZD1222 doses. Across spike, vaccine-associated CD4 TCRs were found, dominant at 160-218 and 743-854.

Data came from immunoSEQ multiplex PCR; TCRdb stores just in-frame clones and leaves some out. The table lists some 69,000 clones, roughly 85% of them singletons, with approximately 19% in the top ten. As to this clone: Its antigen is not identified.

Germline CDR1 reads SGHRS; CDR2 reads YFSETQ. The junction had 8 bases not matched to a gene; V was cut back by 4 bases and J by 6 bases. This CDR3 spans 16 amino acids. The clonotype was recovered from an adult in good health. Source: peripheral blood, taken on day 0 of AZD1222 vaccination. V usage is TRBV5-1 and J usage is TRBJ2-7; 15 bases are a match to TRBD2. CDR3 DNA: TGCGCCAGCAGCCCCGGACTAGCGGGGGGGCCGGTCGAGCAGTACTTC. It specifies CASSPGLAGGPVEQYF.